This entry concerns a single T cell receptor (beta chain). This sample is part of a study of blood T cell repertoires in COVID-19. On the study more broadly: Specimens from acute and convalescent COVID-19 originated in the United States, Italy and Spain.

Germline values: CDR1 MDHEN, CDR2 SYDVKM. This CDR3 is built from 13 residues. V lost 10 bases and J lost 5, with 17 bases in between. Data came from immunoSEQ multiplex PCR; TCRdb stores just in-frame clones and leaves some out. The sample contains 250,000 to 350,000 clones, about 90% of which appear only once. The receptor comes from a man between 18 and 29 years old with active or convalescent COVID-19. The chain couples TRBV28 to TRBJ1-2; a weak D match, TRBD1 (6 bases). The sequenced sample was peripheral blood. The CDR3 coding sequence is TGTGCCACCTCACCGGGACAACTTTATGGCTACACCTTC. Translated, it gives CATSPGQLYGYTF.